This is a list of T cell receptor beta chains from one sample in a study of blood T cell repertoires in COVID-19. The protocol was immunoSEQ multiplex PCR, while the TCRdb copy is restricted to in-frame clones and leaves out a portion. The sample has 250,000 to 300,000 clones, approximately 90% seen once; the top ten hold roughly 2%. Sequenced: peripheral blood. These receptor sequences come from a woman in her forties or fifties who had recovered from COVID-19. Both conserved end residues are part of each CDR3. The D gene is left open where the match is weak. Expanded clones are given a class, and other clones once, few, many or no size at all.

TRBV7-2,TRBJ2-7,.,.,CASSLARGSTGYYEQYF
TRBV7-9,TRBJ1-1,.,.,CASSLAGGTMNTEAFF
TRBV13,TRBJ1-1,.,.,CASSVAAGITEAFF
TRBV9,TRBJ2-3,TRBD2,.,CASSVGGGEGDTQYF
TRBV4-3,TRBJ1-2,.,.,CASSQATALYGYTF
TRBV5-6,TRBJ1-2,.,.,CASVGRGLYGYTF
TRBV7-2,TRBJ2-2,TRBD2,.,CASSLGMGLAVPGELFF
TRBV20-1,TRBJ1-1,.,once,CSARSNTEAFF
TRBV15,TRBJ2-7,TRBD1,.,CATSHSGGPTYEQYF
TRBV7-3,TRBJ1-1,.,.,CASSPLPSGNTEAFF
TRBV7-3,TRBJ2-4,TRBD1,.,CASSLHGTGSLGAKNIQYF
TRBV2,TRBJ1-2,TRBD1,.,CASTFGTGNGYTF
TRBV6-5,TRBJ1-1,.,.,CASSYEGYNTEAFF
TRBV10-3,TRBJ2-7,.,.,CAISVRGDEQYF
TRBV3-1/TRBV3-2,TRBJ1-2,TRBD1,.,CASSLLDRGDYGYTF
TRBV27,TRBJ2-3,TRBD2,once,CASSFRWTSGVTDTQYF
TRBV2,TRBJ2-1,TRBD2,.,CASQAGGSYNEQFF
TRBV10-3,TRBJ2-3,TRBD2,.,CAISDGASGKGGTDTQYF
TRBV9,TRBJ2-7,TRBD2,.,CASSVAPLAGGLSYEQYF
TRBV11-2,TRBJ2-7,TRBD2,.,CASSLDPPLAGARDEQYF
TRBV6-6,TRBJ1-5,TRBD1,.,CASSYGLQGSNQPQHF
TRBV11-2,TRBJ2-3,TRBD1,.,CASSPRQGSTDTQYF
TRBV3-1/TRBV3-2,TRBJ1-2,.,.,CASSQVAGGSTF
TRBV6-6,TRBJ1-5,.,.,CASSYSKGVRDQPQHF
TRBV7-9,TRBJ1-1,.,.,CASSAGREDRKAFF
TRBV6-5,TRBJ2-7,TRBD1,once,CATRARTGFHEQYF
TRBV11-3,TRBJ2-5,TRBD2,.,CASSDGTRGGETQYF
TRBV4-1,TRBJ1-2,.,.,CASSQEGRKYGYTF
TRBV18,TRBJ2-3,.,once,CASSSQGTTITTDTQYF
TRBV7-2,TRBJ1-2,TRBD1,few,CASSLGTGGSYGYTF
TRBV6-5,TRBJ1-1,.,.,CASSIRDRYTEAFF
TRBV7-9,TRBJ1-3,.,.,CASSPHPGNTIYF
TRBV19,TRBJ2-4,TRBD1,.,CASSLQGQGNIQYF
TRBV29-1,TRBJ2-3,TRBD1,.,CSARQGDTQYF
TRBV18,TRBJ1-3,TRBD1,.,CASSATQGAAAGNTIYF
TRBV5-1,TRBJ2-2,.,.,CASSFDSRSQRGGELFF
TRBV4-3,TRBJ2-1,TRBD2,.,CASARGGSYNEQFF
TRBV9,TRBJ2-7,TRBD2,.,CASSPGRSTGEQYF
TRBV7-2,TRBJ1-1,.,.,CASSSAPWVWATEAFF
TRBV5-1,TRBJ2-1,.,few,CASSLEGRRGLAQFF
TRBV4-1,TRBJ1-1,TRBD1,.,CASSRPGTGPGEAFF
TRBV4-3,TRBJ2-5,TRBD2,.,CASSQEVAGMLETQYF
TRBV9,TRBJ2-2,TRBD2,.,CASSYGLAGGPATGELFF
TRBV5-4,TRBJ1-1,.,.,CASSLLQGLTAEAFF
TRBV28,TRBJ1-2,.,.,CASGGNRQGKNYGYTF
TRBV19,TRBJ2-1,TRBD2,.,CATGTSVYNEQFF
TRBV28,TRBJ2-1,TRBD2,.,CASSPTGRVRNNEQFF
TRBV9,TRBJ1-2,.,.,CASSGQGYGYTF
TRBV10-3,TRBJ1-5,.,.,CAISDRAGGHQPQHF
TRBV2,TRBJ1-1,.,.,CASSEEGGTEAFF
TRBV10-3,TRBJ2-7,TRBD2,once,CAISPGLAGGHEQYF
TRBV30,TRBJ1-1,.,.,CAWGRALTTEAFF
TRBV30,TRBJ1-1,.,.,CAWSRSRPGTEAFF
TRBV10-3,TRBJ2-5,.,.,CAISEFRETQYF
TRBV20-1,TRBJ2-1,TRBD2,.,CSASGLLAGVNEQFF
TRBV6-5,TRBJ1-2,.,once,CASSTGQRTNYGYTF
TRBV7-9,TRBJ1-1,TRBD1,.,CASSRTTGLNTEAFF
TRBV4-2,TRBJ2-5,.,few,CASSQESGEETQYF
TRBV19,TRBJ1-2,TRBD1,.,CASSLRDRDGYTF
TRBV5-4,TRBJ2-3,.,.,CASSLRGTDTQYF